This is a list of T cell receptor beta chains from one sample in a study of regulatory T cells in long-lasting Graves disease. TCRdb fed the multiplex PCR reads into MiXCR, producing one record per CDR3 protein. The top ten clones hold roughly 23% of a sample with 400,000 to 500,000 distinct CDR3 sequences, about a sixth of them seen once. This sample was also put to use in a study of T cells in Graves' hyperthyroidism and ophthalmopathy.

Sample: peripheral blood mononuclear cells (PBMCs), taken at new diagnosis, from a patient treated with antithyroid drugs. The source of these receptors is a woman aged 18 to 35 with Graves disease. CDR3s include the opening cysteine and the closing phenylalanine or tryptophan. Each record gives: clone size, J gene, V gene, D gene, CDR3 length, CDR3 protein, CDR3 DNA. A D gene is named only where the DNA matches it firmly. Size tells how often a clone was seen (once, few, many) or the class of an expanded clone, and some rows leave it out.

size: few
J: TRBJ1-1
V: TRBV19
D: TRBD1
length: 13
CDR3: CASGDRRNTEAFF
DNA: TGTGCCAGTGGGGACAGGAGAAACACTGAAGCTTTCTTT

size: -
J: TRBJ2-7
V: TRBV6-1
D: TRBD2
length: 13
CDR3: CASKGLAGAEQYF
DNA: TGTGCCAGCAAGGGACTAGCGGGAGCCGAGCAGTACTTC

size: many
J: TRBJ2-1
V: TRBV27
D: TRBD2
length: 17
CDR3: CASSPRYAGAKYNEQFF
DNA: TGTGCCAGCAGTCCCCGTTACGCGGGAGCGAAGTACAATGAGCAGTTCTTC

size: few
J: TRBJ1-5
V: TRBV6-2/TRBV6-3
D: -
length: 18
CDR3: CASSYPDQREYSNQPQHF
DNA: TGTGCCAGCAGTTATCCGGATCAGCGAGAATATAGCAATCAGCCCCAGCATTTT

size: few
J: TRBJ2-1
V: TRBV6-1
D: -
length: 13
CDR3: CASRSGTINEQFF
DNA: TGTGCCAGCAGATCCGGGACAATCAATGAGCAGTTCTTC

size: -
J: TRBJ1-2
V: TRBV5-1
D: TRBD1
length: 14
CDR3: CASNDRGRDYGYTF
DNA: TGCGCCAGCAACGACAGGGGGCGCGACTATGGCTACACCTTC

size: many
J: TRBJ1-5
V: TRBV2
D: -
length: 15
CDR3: CASSTTSFSNQPQHF
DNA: TGTGCCAGCAGTACGACAAGTTTCAGCAATCAGCCCCAGCATTTT

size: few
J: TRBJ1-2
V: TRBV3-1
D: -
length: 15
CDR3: CASSQVAADNYGYTF
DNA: TGTGCCAGCAGCCAAGTGGCCGCAGATAACTATGGCTACACCTTC

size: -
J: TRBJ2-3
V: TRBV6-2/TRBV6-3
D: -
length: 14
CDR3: CASRYSEFTDTQYF
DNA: TGTGCCAGCAGATATAGCGAGTTCACAGATACGCAGTATTTT

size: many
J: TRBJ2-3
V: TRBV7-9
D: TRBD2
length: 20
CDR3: CASNPLRDLAGVGSPDTQYF
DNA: TGTGCCAGCAATCCACTTCGAGACCTAGCGGGAGTCGGGTCCCCAGATACGCAGTATTTT

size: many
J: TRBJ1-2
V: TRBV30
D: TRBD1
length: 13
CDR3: CAWSFGQGGGYTF
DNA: TGTGCCTGGAGTTTTGGACAGGGGGGTGGCTACACCTTC

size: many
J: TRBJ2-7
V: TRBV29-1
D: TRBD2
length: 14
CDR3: CSVAELAGTYEQYF
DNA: TGCAGCGTTGCTGAGCTAGCGGGGACCTACGAGCAGTACTTC

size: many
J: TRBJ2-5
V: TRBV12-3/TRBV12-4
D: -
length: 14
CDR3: CASSPKGGGETQYF
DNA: TGTGCCAGCAGTCCCAAGGGGGGGGGGGAGACCCAGTACTTC

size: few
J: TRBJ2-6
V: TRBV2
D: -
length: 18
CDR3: CAGSEDRFRGSGANVLTF
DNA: TGTGCCGGCAGTGAAGACAGGTTTAGAGGATCTGGGGCCAACGTCCTGACTTTC

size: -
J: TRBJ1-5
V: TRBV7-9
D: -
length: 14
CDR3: CASSDRDTVGPQHF
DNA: TGTGCCAGCAGCGACCGGGACACCGTGGGACCCCAGCATTTT

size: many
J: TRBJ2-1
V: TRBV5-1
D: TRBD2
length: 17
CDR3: CASSLDGLAALYNEQFF
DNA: TGCGCCAGCAGCTTGGACGGACTAGCCGCACTCTACAATGAGCAGTTCTTC

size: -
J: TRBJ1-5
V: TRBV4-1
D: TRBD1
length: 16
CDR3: CASSQLSARGHQPQHF
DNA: TGCGCCAGCAGCCAATTGTCGGCCAGGGGGCATCAGCCCCAGCATTTT

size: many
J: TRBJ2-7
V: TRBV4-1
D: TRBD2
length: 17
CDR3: CASSQGAGGSIGYEQYF
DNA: TGCGCCAGCAGCCAAGGAGCGGGAGGGTCTATCGGTTACGAGCAGTACTTC

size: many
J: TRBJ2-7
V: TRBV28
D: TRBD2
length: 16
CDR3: CASRRAGSGRTYEQYF
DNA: TGTGCCAGCAGGCGGGCTGGTAGCGGGAGAACATACGAGCAGTACTTC

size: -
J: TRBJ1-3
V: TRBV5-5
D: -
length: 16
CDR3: CASSRYSGDSGNTIYF
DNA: TGTGCCAGCAGCAGATACTCAGGGGACTCTGGAAACACCATATATTTT

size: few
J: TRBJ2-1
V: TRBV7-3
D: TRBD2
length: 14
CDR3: CASRPGLAGDEQFF
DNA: TGTGCCAGCAGACCGGGACTAGCGGGAGATGAGCAGTTCTTC

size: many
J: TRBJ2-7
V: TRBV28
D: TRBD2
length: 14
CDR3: CASTLAGGTYEQYF
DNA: TGTGCCAGCACCCTAGCGGGAGGGACCTACGAGCAGTACTTC

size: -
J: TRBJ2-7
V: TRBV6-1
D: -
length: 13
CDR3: CASTRQGGYEQYF
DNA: TGTGCCAGCACCCGACAGGGAGGGTACGAGCAGTACTTC

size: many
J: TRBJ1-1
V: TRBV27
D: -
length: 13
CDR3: CASRSQENTEAFF
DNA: TGTGCCAGCAGATCACAGGAGAACACTGAAGCTTTCTTT

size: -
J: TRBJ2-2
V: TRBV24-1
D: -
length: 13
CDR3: CATSDLYTGELFF
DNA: TGTGCCACCAGTGACCTATACACCGGGGAGCTGTTTTTT

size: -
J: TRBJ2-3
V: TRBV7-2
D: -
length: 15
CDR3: CASSLGLQQADTQYF
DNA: TGTGCCAGCAGCTTAGGTCTCCAACAGGCAGATACGCAGTATTTT

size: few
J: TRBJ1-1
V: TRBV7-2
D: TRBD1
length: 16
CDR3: CASSLDRGPINTEAFF
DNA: TGTGCCAGCAGCTTAGACAGGGGGCCTATTAACACTGAAGCTTTCTTT

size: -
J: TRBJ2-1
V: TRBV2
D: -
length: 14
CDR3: CASSEEGGYNEQFF
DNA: TGTGCCAGCAGTGAAGAGGGTGGCTACAATGAGCAGTTCTTC

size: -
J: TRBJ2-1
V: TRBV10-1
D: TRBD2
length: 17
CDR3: CASSELGLAGGGNEQFF
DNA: TGCGCCAGCAGCGAGTTGGGACTAGCGGGAGGGGGCAATGAGCAGTTCTTC

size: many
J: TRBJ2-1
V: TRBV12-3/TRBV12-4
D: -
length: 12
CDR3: CASSKTGTEQFF
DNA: TGTGCCAGCAGCAAAACAGGGACTGAGCAGTTCTTC

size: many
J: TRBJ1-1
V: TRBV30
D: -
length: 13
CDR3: CAWSNRLNTEAFF
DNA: TGTGCCTGGAGCAACAGGCTGAACACTGAAGCTTTCTTT

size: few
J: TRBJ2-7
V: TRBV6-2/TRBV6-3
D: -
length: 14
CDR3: CASSEGGTDYEQYF
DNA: TGTGCCAGCAGTGAAGGGGGTACCGATTACGAGCAGTACTTC

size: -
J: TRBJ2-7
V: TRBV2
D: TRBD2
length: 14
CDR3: CASSFPGGPDEQYF
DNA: TGTGCCAGCAGTTTCCCGGGAGGGCCTGACGAGCAGTACTTC

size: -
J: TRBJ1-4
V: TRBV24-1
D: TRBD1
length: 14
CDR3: CATSNADRSEKLFF
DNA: TGTGCCACCAGTAATGCGGACAGGAGTGAAAAACTGTTTTTT

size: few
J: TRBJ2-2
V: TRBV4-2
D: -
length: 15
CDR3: CASSQTGLNTGELFF
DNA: TGTGCCAGCAGCCAAACGGGACTGAACACCGGGGAGCTGTTTTTT

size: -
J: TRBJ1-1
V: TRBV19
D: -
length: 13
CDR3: CASSIEVNTEAFF
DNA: TGTGCCAGTAGTATTGAAGTAAACACTGAAGCTTTCTTT

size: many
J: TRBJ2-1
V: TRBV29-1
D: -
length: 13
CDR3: CSVSEPTYNEQFF
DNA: TGCAGCGTCTCTGAGCCCACCTACAATGAGCAGTTCTTC

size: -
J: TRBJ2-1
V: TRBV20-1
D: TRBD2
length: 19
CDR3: CSAGASGGGRVSSYNEQFF
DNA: TGCAGTGCCGGGGCCAGTGGGGGCGGGAGGGTTAGCTCCTACAATGAGCAGTTCTTC

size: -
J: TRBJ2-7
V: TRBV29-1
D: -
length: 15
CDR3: CSVEAGGREFYEQYF
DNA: TGCAGCGTTGAGGCCGGGGGAAGAGAGTTCTACGAGCAGTACTTC

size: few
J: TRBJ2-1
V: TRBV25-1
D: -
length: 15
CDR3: CASSDPAGSYNEQFF
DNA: TGTGCCAGCAGTGATCCGGCAGGTTCCTACAATGAGCAGTTCTTC

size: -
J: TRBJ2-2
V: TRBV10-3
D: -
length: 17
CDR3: CAISESLGRANTGELFF
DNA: TGTGCCATCAGTGAGTCGCTGGGCAGGGCAAACACCGGGGAGCTGTTTTTT

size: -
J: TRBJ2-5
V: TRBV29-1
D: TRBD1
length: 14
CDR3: CSVLFLTGTETQYF
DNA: TGCAGTGTGCTATTCCTGACAGGGACAGAGACCCAGTACTTC

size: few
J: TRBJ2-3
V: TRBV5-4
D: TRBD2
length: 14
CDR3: CASSPGLAQDTQYF
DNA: TGTGCCAGCAGCCCCGGACTAGCGCAAGATACGCAGTATTTT

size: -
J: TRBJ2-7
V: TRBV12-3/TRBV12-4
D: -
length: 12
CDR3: CASSVYPYEQYF
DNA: TGTGCCAGCAGCGTTTATCCCTACGAGCAGTACTTC

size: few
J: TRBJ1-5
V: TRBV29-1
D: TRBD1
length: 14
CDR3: CSVAGTGVNQPQHF
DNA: TGCAGCGTGGCCGGGACAGGCGTCAATCAGCCCCAGCATTTT